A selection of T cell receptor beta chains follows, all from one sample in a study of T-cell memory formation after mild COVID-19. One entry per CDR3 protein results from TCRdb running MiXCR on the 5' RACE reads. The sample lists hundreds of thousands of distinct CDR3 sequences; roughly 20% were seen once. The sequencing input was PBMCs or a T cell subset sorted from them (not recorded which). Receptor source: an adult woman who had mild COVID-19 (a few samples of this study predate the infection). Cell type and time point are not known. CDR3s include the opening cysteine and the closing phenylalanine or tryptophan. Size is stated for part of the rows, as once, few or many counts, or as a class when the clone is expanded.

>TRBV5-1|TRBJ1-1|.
CASSMGTVEAFF
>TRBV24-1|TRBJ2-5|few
CATSDASVQGETQYF
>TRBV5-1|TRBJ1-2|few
CASSPEMVGGGYTF
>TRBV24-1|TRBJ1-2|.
CATSDGREPNYGYTF
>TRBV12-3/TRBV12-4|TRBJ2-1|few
CASSRGGGGSYNEQFF
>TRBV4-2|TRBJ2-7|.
CASSQDSGRVYEQYF
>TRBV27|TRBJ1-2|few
CASSLTGGVNRGYTF
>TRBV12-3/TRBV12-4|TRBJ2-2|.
CASRTTSGDSGELFF
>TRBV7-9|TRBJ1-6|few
CASSSHPGQVNSPLHF
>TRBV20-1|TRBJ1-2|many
CSARVTQGATDGYTF